A selection of T cell receptor beta chains follows, all from one sample in a study of regulatory T cells in long-lasting Graves disease. TCRdb itself ran the multiplex PCR reads through MiXCR, one entry per CDR3 protein. This sample has a few hundred thousand distinct CDR3 sequences, with 23% found just once. This specimen consisted of peripheral blood mononuclear cells (PBMCs), obtained when the disease was refractory, from a patient treated with antithyroid drugs. These receptor sequences come from a woman between 40 and 50 years old with Graves disease. Each CDR3 is given with its conserved first and last residue. Size is omitted from some rows. Given values are once, few, many or a class for expanded clones.

>TRBV24-1|TRBJ2-3|15|many
CATSGTREWPDTQYF
>TRBV29-1|TRBJ1-1|14|many
CSVLPGGIDTEAFF
>TRBV11-2|TRBJ1-5|13|-
CASSLDSSQPQHF
>TRBV12-3/TRBV12-4|TRBJ1-1|15|many
CASSFGTGGIDEAFF
>TRBV13|TRBJ2-7|14|few
CASSLLETSYEQYF
>TRBV27|TRBJ2-7|16|-
CASSSLPLFGAVEQYF
>TRBV6-1|TRBJ1-5|14|-
CASSQIQGNQPQHF
>TRBV3-1|TRBJ2-7|15|many
CASSRTSGSGYEQYF
>TRBV5-6|TRBJ1-4|18|few
CASSLALGAKGRDEKLFF
>TRBV6-1|TRBJ1-2|14|-
CASSAPEGPWGYTF
>TRBV2|TRBJ2-5|14|few
CASFLTVYQEAQYF
>TRBV28|TRBJ2-7|16|many
CATRSWESEAYYEQYF
>TRBV20-1|TRBJ2-3|15|-
CSASTVILYTDTQYF
>TRBV2|TRBJ1-1|15|many
CASSYWAPRTTEAFF
>TRBV5-1|TRBJ2-1|12|-
CASSLGNNEQFF
>TRBV7-8|TRBJ2-5|15|many
CASSLGAGGPETQYF
>TRBV18|TRBJ1-4|14|-
CASSPPGLNEKLFF
>TRBV7-9|TRBJ2-3|17|-
CASSPKRLAGVTDTQYF
>TRBV18|TRBJ2-7|14|few
CASSTYHRDYEQYF
>TRBV9|TRBJ1-4|14|-
CASSGGRTAEKLVF
>TRBV20-1|TRBJ2-1|19|-
CSASIVGRTKPLSYNEQFF
>TRBV29-1|TRBJ1-1|13|many
CSVGLSLDTEAFF
>TRBV19|TRBJ2-4|16|-
CASSIVGRSFVDIQYF
>TRBV20-1|TRBJ2-7|12|once
CSAGTDVSAQYF
>TRBV5-1|TRBJ2-2|12|many
CASSVNTGELFF
>TRBV2|TRBJ1-6|16|many
CASSEEQGANNSPLHF
>TRBV2|TRBJ1-3|15|few
CASSEEGRAGNTIYF
>TRBV24-1|TRBJ2-5|14|many
CATSDFSRGETQYF
>TRBV6-1|TRBJ2-7|14|-
CASSKRGSLYEQYF
>TRBV7-9|TRBJ2-7|10|many
CASSSGEQYF
>TRBV28|TRBJ2-2|15|-
CASSPVGKNTGELFF
>TRBV2|TRBJ2-7|11|many
CASSNLYEQYF
>TRBV10-3|TRBJ2-2|14|many
CAIGLAGNTGELFF
>TRBV20-1|TRBJ2-5|14|-
CSAYGLAGVETQYF
>TRBV15|TRBJ2-2|16|many
CATSSGLAGVDGELFF
>TRBV18|TRBJ1-1|14|-
CASSPERGSTEAFF
>TRBV7-9|TRBJ2-7|14|many
CASSLMSSSYEQYF
>TRBV12-3/TRBV12-4|TRBJ2-4|15|many
CASSTYRESKNIQYF
>TRBV7-2|TRBJ1-4|15|-
CASSLKVWANEKLFF
>TRBV20-1|TRBJ2-7|14|-
CSARLAEPRNEQYF